These T cell receptor beta chains were read from a single sample in a study of cytomegalovirus exposure and HLA in healthy donors. Assay: immunoSEQ multiplex PCR; the TCRdb copy retains only in-frame clones and omits some. The sample has under 200,000 clones; about 76% are singletons. The specimen was PBMCs. These receptors all stem from a woman in her thirties or forties in good health and CMV-seropositive. CDR3s include the opening cysteine and the closing phenylalanine or tryptophan. Fields, in order: clone size, D gene, V gene, J gene, CDR3 DNA, CDR3 protein. A D gene is named only where the DNA matches it firmly. Rows give clone size only sometimes, using once, few, many, or a class for an expanded clone.

abundance: .; d_gene: .; v_gene: TRBV9; j_gene: TRBJ2-7; CDR3nt: TGTGCCAGCAGCGTAGGACTGGGAGTCGGCTACGAGCAGTACTTC; CDR3aa: CASSVGLGVGYEQYF
abundance: once; d_gene: .; v_gene: TRBV6-5; j_gene: TRBJ2-3; CDR3nt: TGTGCCAGCAGTTACCGGGGCGGGATTAGCACAGATACGCAGTATTTT; CDR3aa: CASSYRGGISTDTQYF
abundance: .; d_gene: TRBD1; v_gene: TRBV28; j_gene: TRBJ1-6; CDR3nt: TGTGCCAGCAGTCCCGGGACAGGGGACTCACCCCTCCACTTT; CDR3aa: CASSPGTGDSPLHF
abundance: few; d_gene: .; v_gene: TRBV7-2; j_gene: TRBJ1-4; CDR3nt: TGTGCCAGCAGCCTCAGGGTGGCTAATGAAAAACTGTTTTTT; CDR3aa: CASSLRVANEKLFF
abundance: .; d_gene: .; v_gene: TRBV28; j_gene: TRBJ1-1; CDR3nt: TGTGCCAGCAGGGAGGGAGAGACTGAAGCTTTCTTT; CDR3aa: CASREGETEAFF
abundance: few; d_gene: .; v_gene: TRBV6-1; j_gene: TRBJ2-1; CDR3nt: TGTGCCAGCAGTGAATACAGGTTGGAAAAATCCAATGAGCAGTTCTTC; CDR3aa: CASSEYRLEKSNEQFF
abundance: .; d_gene: .; v_gene: TRBV15; j_gene: TRBJ2-5; CDR3nt: TGTGCCACCAGCCCCGAGGCGGGAACGTTAGTAGAGACCCAGTACTTC; CDR3aa: CATSPEAGTLVETQYF
abundance: .; d_gene: .; v_gene: TRBV10-3; j_gene: TRBJ1-2; CDR3nt: TGTGCCATCAGCCATGAGACGACATCATATGGCTACACCTTC; CDR3aa: CAISHETTSYGYTF
abundance: few; d_gene: TRBD2; v_gene: TRBV6-5; j_gene: TRBJ2-1; CDR3nt: TGTGCCAGCAGTTCTGTGGCGGGAGGAGCCAATGAGCAGTTCTTC; CDR3aa: CASSSVAGGANEQFF
abundance: .; d_gene: TRBD2; v_gene: TRBV25-1; j_gene: TRBJ2-7; CDR3nt: TGTGCCAGCAGTTCTAGCGGGAGCTACGAGCAGTACTTC; CDR3aa: CASSSSGSYEQYF
abundance: few; d_gene: .; v_gene: TRBV7-2; j_gene: TRBJ2-1; CDR3nt: TGTGCCAGCAGCCCTTATTTAACAGGGAGCTACAATGAGCAGTTCTTC; CDR3aa: CASSPYLTGSYNEQFF
abundance: .; d_gene: .; v_gene: TRBV16; j_gene: TRBJ2-1; CDR3nt: TGTGCCAGCAGCCAATCGAGGAGTGTGAATGAGCAGTTCTTC; CDR3aa: CASSQSRSVNEQFF
abundance: .; d_gene: TRBD2; v_gene: TRBV6-6; j_gene: TRBJ2-1; CDR3nt: TGTGCCAGCAGTTCAAAATTCGCGGGAGGGGATAATGAGCAGTTCTTC; CDR3aa: CASSSKFAGGDNEQFF
abundance: .; d_gene: .; v_gene: TRBV4-2; j_gene: TRBJ2-1; CDR3nt: TGTGCCAGCAGCCAAGATCTGGAGTCCTACAATGAGCAGTTCTTC; CDR3aa: CASSQDLESYNEQFF
abundance: .; d_gene: TRBD2; v_gene: TRBV6-1; j_gene: TRBJ2-5; CDR3nt: TGTGCCAGCAGCAAGGGGACTAGCGCCCTTGGGGCCCAGTACTTC; CDR3aa: CASSKGTSALGAQYF
abundance: .; d_gene: TRBD1; v_gene: TRBV30; j_gene: TRBJ2-7; CDR3nt: TGTGCCTGGAGTGGACAGGGCCCCTACGAGCAGTACTTC; CDR3aa: CAWSGQGPYEQYF
abundance: .; d_gene: .; v_gene: TRBV30; j_gene: TRBJ1-1; CDR3nt: TGTGCCTGGACTCAGGGCACTGAAGCTTTCTTT; CDR3aa: CAWTQGTEAFF
abundance: .; d_gene: .; v_gene: TRBV7-9; j_gene: TRBJ2-7; CDR3nt: TGTGCCAGCAGCTTACAAGCCCCCTACGAGCAGTACTTC; CDR3aa: CASSLQAPYEQYF
abundance: .; d_gene: .; v_gene: TRBV18; j_gene: TRBJ2-7; CDR3nt: TGTGCCAGCTCACCGGGCAGCTACTACGAGCAGTACTTC; CDR3aa: CASSPGSYYEQYF
abundance: .; d_gene: .; v_gene: TRBV6-5; j_gene: TRBJ2-3; CDR3nt: TGTGCCAGCAGGCAGCGCGATACGCAGTATTTT; CDR3aa: CASRQRDTQYF
abundance: .; d_gene: TRBD2; v_gene: TRBV7-6; j_gene: TRBJ2-3; CDR3nt: TGTGCCAGCAGCTTACTAGCGGGGGCCTTCACAGATACGCAGTATTTT; CDR3aa: CASSLLAGAFTDTQYF
abundance: .; d_gene: TRBD2; v_gene: TRBV30; j_gene: TRBJ2-3; CDR3nt: TGTGCCTGGAGCGGAAAACTAGCGGGATCAGATACGCAGTATTTT; CDR3aa: CAWSGKLAGSDTQYF
abundance: .; d_gene: TRBD1; v_gene: TRBV5-1; j_gene: TRBJ2-5; CDR3nt: TGCGCCAGCAGACAGGGACAGGTCCAAGAGACCCAGTACTTC; CDR3aa: CASRQGQVQETQYF
abundance: .; d_gene: .; v_gene: TRBV6-6; j_gene: TRBJ2-1; CDR3nt: TGTGCCATACGGGACTTCTACAATGAGCAGTTCTTC; CDR3aa: CAIRDFYNEQFF
abundance: few; d_gene: .; v_gene: TRBV7-2; j_gene: TRBJ1-1; CDR3nt: TGTGCCAGCAGCTTAGACAGGGTAGGTGCGGCTTTCTTT; CDR3aa: CASSLDRVGAAFF
abundance: .; d_gene: TRBD2; v_gene: TRBV5-1; j_gene: TRBJ2-7; CDR3nt: TGCGCCAGCAGCTTGGCCGGAAGCGGGACTTACGAGCAGTACTTC; CDR3aa: CASSLAGSGTYEQYF
abundance: few; d_gene: .; v_gene: TRBV27; j_gene: TRBJ2-5; CDR3nt: TGTGCCAGCAGTCCCTCGGGACTGGAGACCCAGTACTTC; CDR3aa: CASSPSGLETQYF